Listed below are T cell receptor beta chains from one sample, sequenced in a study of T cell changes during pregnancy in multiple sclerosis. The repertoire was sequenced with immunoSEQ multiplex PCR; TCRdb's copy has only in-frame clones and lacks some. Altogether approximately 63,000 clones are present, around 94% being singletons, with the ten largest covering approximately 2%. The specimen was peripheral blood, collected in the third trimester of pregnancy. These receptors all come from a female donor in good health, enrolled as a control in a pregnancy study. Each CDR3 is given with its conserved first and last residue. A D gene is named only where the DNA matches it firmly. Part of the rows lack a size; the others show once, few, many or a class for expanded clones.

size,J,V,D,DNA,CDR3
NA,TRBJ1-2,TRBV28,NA,TGTGCCAGCAGCCAGGGAACTTCCTCGTATGGCTACACCTTC,CASSQGTSSYGYTF
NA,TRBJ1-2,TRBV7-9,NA,TGTGCCAGCGGCGGGAGCTACTATGGCTACACCTTC,CASGGSYYGYTF
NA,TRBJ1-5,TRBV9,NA,TGTGCCAGCAGCGAGCGAGTCGATCAGCCCCAGCATTTT,CASSERVDQPQHF
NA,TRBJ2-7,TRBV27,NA,TGTGCCAGCAGTTTATCTGGGAGTAGCGGACCCTACGAGCAGTACTTC,CASSLSGSSGPYEQYF
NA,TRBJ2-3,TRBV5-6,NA,TGTGCCAGCAGTCAGACAGGAGCCTTAAGCACAGATACGCAGTATTTT,CASSQTGALSTDTQYF
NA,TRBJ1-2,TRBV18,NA,TGTGCCAGCTCACCCGGGGGGCTGCCCTATGGCTACACCTTC,CASSPGGLPYGYTF
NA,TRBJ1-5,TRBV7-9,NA,TGTGCCAGCAGCTTAGGGGGAGGCAATCAGCCCCAGCATTTT,CASSLGGGNQPQHF
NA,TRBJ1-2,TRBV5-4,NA,TGTGCCAGCAGCTTAATACAGGTCCAACGGGGCTACACCTTC,CASSLIQVQRGYTF
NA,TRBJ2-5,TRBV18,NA,TGTGCCAGCTCACCAGAGAATGCCGCCCAGTACTTC,CASSPENAAQYF
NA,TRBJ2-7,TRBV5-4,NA,TGTGCCAGCAGCTTGGATCCAGTTCAGGAATTGTACTTC,CASSLDPVQELYF
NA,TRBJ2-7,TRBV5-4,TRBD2,TGTGCCAGCAGCTTGGCCGCTGGCGGGAGTTTAGGTTTCGAGCAGTACTTC,CASSLAAGGSLGFEQYF
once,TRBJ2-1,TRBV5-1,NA,TGCGCCAGCAGCTTGGAGCGGCCATCCACCAATGAGCAGTTCTTC,CASSLERPSTNEQFF
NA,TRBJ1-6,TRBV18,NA,TGTGCCACTTGCCAGGGATCTGGAGATTCACCCCTCCACTTT,CATCQGSGDSPLHF
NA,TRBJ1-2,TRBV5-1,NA,TGCGCCAGCACCTTAAGCCGGGGAGCTGGATATGGCTACACCTTC,CASTLSRGAGYGYTF
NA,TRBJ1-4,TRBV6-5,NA,TGTGCCAGCAGTCCCCGTCTTAATGAAAAACTGTTTTTT,CASSPRLNEKLFF
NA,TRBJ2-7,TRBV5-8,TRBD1,TGTGCCAGCAGCCACTCCAGGGGGCGGCGTGGCGAGCAGTACTTC,CASSHSRGRRGEQYF
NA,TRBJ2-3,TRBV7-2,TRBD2,TGTGCCAGCAGCTTAGCCGGGGGGATAGATACGCAGTATTTT,CASSLAGGIDTQYF
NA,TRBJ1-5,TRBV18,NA,TGTGCCAGCTCACCGAACCGGAGGGGCGATCAGCCCCAGCATTTT,CASSPNRRGDQPQHF
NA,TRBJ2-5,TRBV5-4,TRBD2,TGTGCCAGCAGCCAACCTAGCGGGGGAGCGGGGGAGACCCAGTACTTC,CASSQPSGGAGETQYF
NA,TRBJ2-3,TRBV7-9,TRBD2,TGTGCCAGCAGCTCCTCTTGGGCGGGGGGCTTAGATACGCAGTATTTT,CASSSSWAGGLDTQYF
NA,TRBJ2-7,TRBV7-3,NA,TGTGCCAGCAGCTTAAGCGGAGGCTACGAGCAGTACTTC,CASSLSGGYEQYF
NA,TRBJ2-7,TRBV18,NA,TGTGCCAGCTCATACTCCAGGGTGGGTTACGAGCAGTACTTC,CASSYSRVGYEQYF
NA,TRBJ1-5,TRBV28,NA,TGTGCCAGCAGTTATGTCCAGGACAGAAGTATCGCGGGTTCGCATTTT,CASSYVQDRSIAGSHF
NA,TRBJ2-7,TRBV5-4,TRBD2,TGTGCCAGCAGCCTAGGGACTAGCGGGATCTACGAGCAGTACTTC,CASSLGTSGIYEQYF
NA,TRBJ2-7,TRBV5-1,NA,TGCGCCAGCAGCTTAGGGGGATACGAGCAGTACTTC,CASSLGGYEQYF
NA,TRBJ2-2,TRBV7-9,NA,TGTGCCAGCAGCGGGCTTCTCGGGGAGCTGTTTTTT,CASSGLLGELFF
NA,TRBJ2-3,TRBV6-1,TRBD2,TGTGCCAGCAGTGAGTTTGCGGGAGTTCAAGATACGCAGTATTTT,CASSEFAGVQDTQYF
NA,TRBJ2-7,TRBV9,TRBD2,TGTGCCAGCAGCGTAACACCCTGGCGGGGGGACTACGAGCAGTACTTC,CASSVTPWRGDYEQYF
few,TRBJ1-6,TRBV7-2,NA,TGTGCCAGCAGCTTCGGGGAGGGTGGATCACCCCTCCACTTT,CASSFGEGGSPLHF
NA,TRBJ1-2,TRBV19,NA,TGTGCCAGTAGTGCATCAGGGTACTATGGCTACACCTTC,CASSASGYYGYTF
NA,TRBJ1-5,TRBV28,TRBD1,TGTGCCAGCAGTTTATCCGGGACAGGGCGCAATCAGCCCCAGCATTTT,CASSLSGTGRNQPQHF
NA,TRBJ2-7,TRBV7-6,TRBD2,TGTGCCAGCAGCTTAGCTGGGGGGGTACTGGACGAGCAGTACTTC,CASSLAGGVLDEQYF
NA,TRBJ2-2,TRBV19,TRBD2,TGTGCCAGTAGTATAGGCCGGACTAGGGGAGGCACCGGGGAGCTGTTTTTT,CASSIGRTRGGTGELFF
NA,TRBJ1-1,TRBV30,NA,TGTGCCTGGAGTGTAGGGGGGAACACTGAAGCTTTCTTT,CAWSVGGNTEAFF
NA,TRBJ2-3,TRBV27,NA,TGTGCCAGCAGTTTCGACGGAAGACAGAATACGCAGTATTTT,CASSFDGRQNTQYF
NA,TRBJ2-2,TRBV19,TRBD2,TGTGCCAGTAGTATCTCACGGCTAGCGGGAGGGACCGGGGAGCTGTTTTTT,CASSISRLAGGTGELFF
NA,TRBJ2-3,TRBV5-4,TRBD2,TGTGCCAGCAGCTTGGGCCTAGCGGGAACCACAGATACGCAGTATTTT,CASSLGLAGTTDTQYF
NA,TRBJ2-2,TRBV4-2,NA,TGTGCCAGCAGCCAAGACTGGGGGGAGGCCGGGGAGCTGTTTTTT,CASSQDWGEAGELFF
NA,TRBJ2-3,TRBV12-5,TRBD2,TGTGCTAGTGGTCCTTTGGGGGCAGGGGCGGGAGGGTTCCCCCCTAACACAGATACGCAGTATTTT,CASGPLGAGAGGFPPNTDTQYF
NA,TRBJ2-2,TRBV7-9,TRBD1,TGTGCCATTGAACAGACAGGGACGAACACCGGGGAGCTGTTTTTT,CAIEQTGTNTGELFF
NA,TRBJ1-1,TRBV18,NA,TGTGCCAGCTCCGAGGGAGGGAACACTGAAGCTTTCTTT,CASSEGGNTEAFF
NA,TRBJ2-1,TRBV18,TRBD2,TGTGCCAGCTCACCACCGACGGGACTAGCGGGGAATGAGCAGTTCTTC,CASSPPTGLAGNEQFF
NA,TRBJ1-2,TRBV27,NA,TGTGCCAGCAGTAGATCGACAGAACCTAACTATGGCTACACCTTC,CASSRSTEPNYGYTF
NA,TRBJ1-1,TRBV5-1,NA,TGCGCCAGCAGCTTGGCCTCAGGGGCGCTGAACACTGAAGCTTTCTTT,CASSLASGALNTEAFF
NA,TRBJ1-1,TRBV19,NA,TGTGCCAGTACGGCGGACAGCAAAGCTTTCTTT,CASTADSKAFF
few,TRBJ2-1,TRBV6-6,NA,TGTGCCAGCAGTGCGGGACAGAGGGGTGAGCAGTTCTTC,CASSAGQRGEQFF
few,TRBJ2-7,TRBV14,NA,TGTGCCAGCAGCCGGGGGGACAGAACGGTCTACGAGCAGTACTTC,CASSRGDRTVYEQYF
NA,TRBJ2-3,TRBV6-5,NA,TGTGCCAGCAGGACAAAGGCCTCCCGGTGGCAGTATTTT,CASRTKASRWQYF
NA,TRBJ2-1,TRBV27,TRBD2,TGTGCCAGCAGTTCACTAGCGGGAGAGGTGGGTGAGCAGTTCTTC,CASSSLAGEVGEQFF
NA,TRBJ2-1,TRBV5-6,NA,TGTGCCAGCAGCTTGGGAGGGAATGAGCAGTTCTTC,CASSLGGNEQFF
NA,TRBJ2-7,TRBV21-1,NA,TGTGCCAGCACCGGACTAGTCACCTACGAGCAGTACTTC,CASTGLVTYEQYF
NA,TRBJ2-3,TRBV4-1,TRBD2,TGCGCCAGCAGCCAGGACACCCATATGACTAGCGGGAGGGCAGATACGCAGTATTTT,CASSQDTHMTSGRADTQYF
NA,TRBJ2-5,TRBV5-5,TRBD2,TGTGCCAGCAAGAAGCGGGAGGTGGAGACCCAGTACTTC,CASKKREVETQYF
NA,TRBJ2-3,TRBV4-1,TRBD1,TGCGCCAGCAGCCAAGAAGACAGGGCCCTATTCACAGATACGCAGTATTTT,CASSQEDRALFTDTQYF